Listed here are 28 T cell receptor beta chains from one sample, sequenced in a study of blood T cell repertoires in COVID-19. Sequenced by immunoSEQ multiplex PCR; TCRdb stores in-frame clones only, minus some. Seen here are around 50,000 clones, 70% to 90% observed once, and the top ten hold 2.2%. Material: peripheral blood. The receptors come from a human donor in a cohort sampled during active COVID-19.

The chain recombines TRBV19 with TRBJ2-7; D might be TRBD1 (6 bases). This CDR3 contains 17 residues. Germline V gene data show CDR1 as LNHDA and CDR2 as SQIVND (reference sequence). Trimming removed 1 base from V and 2 bases from J, with 18 bases in between. The CDR3 is CASSIASSAGVPYEQYF. CDR3 sequence (DNA): TGTGCCAGTAGTATAGCCTCTTCCGCAGGGGTCCCCTACGAGCAGTACTTC.

This chain joins TRBV18 and TRBJ2-1; TRBD2 matches 12 bases. V was pared by 3 bases and J by 4 bases, with 7 bases of the junction left unmatched. CDR1 is KGHSH, CDR2 LQKENI, per germline. The CDR3 spans 17 residues. In nucleotides, the CDR3 is TGTGCCAGCTCACCGCGCCTAGCGGGGGGGCTTTACAATGAGCAGTTCTTC. It yields the protein CASSPRLAGGLYNEQFF.

As regards this clone: At the DNA level, this CDR3 is encoded by other sequences in the same sample as well. The chain employs TRBV12-3 or TRBV12-4 and TRBJ2-5; D is unresolved. Trimming removed 4 bases at V and 4 bases at J, with 4 bases between. This CDR3 is built from 11 residues. The CDR3 reads CASSSVETQYF. The CDR3 nucleotides are TGTGCCAGCAGTTCTGTAGAGACCCAGTACTTC.

The V gene is TRBV7-9, the J gene TRBJ2-3; D gene uncertain. This CDR3 spans 14 amino acids. Trimming stripped 1 base from V and 1 base from J, with 6 bases between. The germline V gene encodes CDR1 SEHNR and CDR2 FQNEAQ (reference sequence). In nucleotides, the CDR3 is TGTGCCAGCAGCTTAGTAGCAGGCACAGATACGCAGTATTTT. It is translated as CASSLVAGTDTQYF.

This CDR3 reads CASSEGEGEKQETQYF. In DNA, the CDR3 is TGTGCCAGCAGTGAAGGGGAGGGAGAAAAACAAGAGACCCAGTACTTC. The J gene is TRBJ2-5, the V gene TRBV2; TRBD2 matches 7 bases. There are 16 residues in the CDR3. V dropped 1 base and J dropped 2; count of bases not matched to a gene: 7. Looked up from germline, CDR1 is SNHLY and CDR2 is FYNNEI.

The table lists this clone with a count of one. DNA for the CDR3: TGTGCCAGCAGTTTTGTAGCTTACAATGAGCAGTTCTTC. Protein: CASSFVAYNEQFF. This rearrangement joins TRBV12-3 or TRBV12-4 to TRBJ2-1; D remains unclear. The CDR3 runs 13 residues. Trimming removed 3 bases from V and 4 bases from J, with 7 bases in between.

V gene TRBV2 combines with J gene TRBJ1-3; 7 bases are shared with TRBD1. V lost 5 bases to trimming and J lost 0 bases; unmatched junction nucleotides: 7. The CDR3 sequence is 16 residues long. Per germline, CDR1 SNHLY and CDR2 FYNNEI. The CDR3 protein is CASSRLRTGSGNTIYF. In DNA, the CDR3 is TGTGCCAGCAGTAGACTAAGGACAGGCTCTGGAAACACCATATATTTT. Full variable domain (rest looked up from reference TRBV2 and TRBJ1-3): EPEVTQTPSHQVTQMGQEVILRCVPISNHLYFYWYRQILGQKVEFLVSFYNNEISEKSEIFDDQFSVERPDGSNFTLKIRSTKLEDSAMYFCASSRLRTGSGNTIYFGEGSWLTVV.

The chain links TRBV6-5 to TRBJ2-2; D ambiguous. Trimming removed 7 bases at V and 6 bases at J, with 9 bases between. Germline CDR1 and CDR2: MNHEY and SVGAGI. The CDR3 runs 12 residues. The CDR3 is CASTNLAGELFF. CDR3 nucleotide sequence: TGTGCCAGCACCAACTTGGCCGGGGAGCTGTTTTTT.

The gene calls are TRBV5-1 and TRBJ2-2, with 9 bases aligning to TRBD1. The germline V gene encodes CDR1 SGHRS and CDR2 YFSETQ. V shed 4 bases and J 10 bases; nucleotides not matched to a gene: 8. The CDR3 has 14 residues. CDR3 coding DNA: TGCGCCAGCAGCCCGCGGACAGGGGACTTGGAGCTGTTTTTT. It translates to CASSPRTGDLELFF.

The chain has TRBV6-7 and TRBJ2-2; 7 bases line up with TRBD1. TRBV6-7 falls under the ORF class, with uncertain function. The CDR3 has 17 residues. The trim removed 7 bases at V and 4 bases at J, leaving 15 bases unmatched. CDR3 protein: CASTISGQRVFTGELFF. The CDR3 region has the DNA TGTGCCAGCACCATTTCGGGACAGAGGGTGTTCACCGGGGAGCTGTTTTTT.

The chain recombines TRBV30 with TRBJ2-1; tentative D call: TRBD2 (5 bases). CDR3 size: 12 residues. Per germline, CDR1 GTSNPN and CDR2 SVGIG (reference sequence). V lost 4 bases to trimming and J lost 7 bases, with 11 bases between them. CDR3 residues: CAWIPWENEQFF. The DNA for the CDR3 is TGTGCCTGGATCCCTTGGGAGAATGAGCAGTTCTTC.

The gene calls are TRBV2 and TRBJ2-3; 10 nucleotides align to TRBD2. This CDR3 is built from 16 residues. Germline lookup yields CDR1 SNHLY and CDR2 FYNNEI. After removal of 4 bases from V and 2 bases from J, the junction contained 6 bases not matched to a gene. CDR3 sequence: CASSARTSGVTDTQYF. CDR3 bases: TGTGCCAGCAGTGCAAGGACTAGCGGAGTCACAGATACGCAGTATTTT.

This chain uses TRBV4-3 with TRBJ1-6; D call uncertain. V shed 1 base and J shed 11 bases, with 12 bases lying between them. The V gene's germline CDR1 is LGHNA and CDR2 YSLEER. The CDR3 is made up of 14 amino acids. CDR3 loop: CASSQVIRGAPLHF. CDR3 sequence (DNA): TGCGCCAGCAGCCAAGTTATACGGGGTGCACCCCTCCACTTT.

The J gene is TRBJ1-2, the V gene TRBV9, with D unclear. This CDR3 has 15 amino acids. Between the trimmed V and J ends, which lost 3 bases and 1 base, there was a span of 13 bases. Germline CDR1 and CDR2: SGDLS and YYNGEE. CDR3 coding DNA: TGTGCCAGCAGCGGGAGGGTCAGAGATAACTATGGCTACACCTTC. This sequence encodes CASSGRVRDNYGYTF.

The gene calls are TRBV11-2 and TRBJ2-1; tentatively, D is TRBD1 (6 bases). This CDR3 spans 15 amino acids. Trimming shortened V by 0 bases and J by 8 bases, and 14 bases separated the two germline ends. CDR1 and CDR2 from the germline V gene are SGHAT and FQNNGV. CDR3 sequence (DNA): TGTGCCAGCAGCTTAGATCGCATCAGGGGACATGAGCAGTTCTTC. Amino acids: CASSLDRIRGHEQFF. Complete variable domain (other parts from reference TRBV11-2 and TRBJ2-1): EAGVAQSPRYKIIEKRQSVAFWCNPISGHATLYWYQQILGQGPKLLIQFQNNGVVDDSQLPKDRFSAERLKGVDSTLKIQPAKLEDSAVYLCASSLDRIRGHEQFFGPGTRLTVL.

The V call is TRBV7-9, the J call TRBJ2-2, with TRBD1 matching over 7 bases. CDR1 and CDR2 from the germline V gene are SEHNR and FQNEAQ (reference sequence). The junction had 4 bases not matched to a gene; V was cut back by 4 bases and J by 2 bases. The CDR3 consists of 15 residues. The chain's CDR3 is CASSSGTVNTGELFF. Written as DNA, the CDR3 is TGTGCCAGCAGCTCGGGGACAGTTAACACCGGGGAGCTGTTTTTT.

This chain links TRBV3-1 (or the pseudogene TRBV3-2) with TRBJ2-7; the D is unclear. V was shortened by 0 bases and J by 2 bases, with 8 bases between the two germline ends. CDR1 is LGHDT, CDR2 YNNKEL, per germline (reference sequence). CDR3 length: 14 residues. Here the CDR3 reads CASSQEGLAYEQYF. The CDR3 region has the DNA TGTGCCAGCAGCCAAGAAGGTCTAGCCTACGAGCAGTACTTC.

This chain links TRBV6-2 or TRBV6-3 with TRBJ2-5; 7 bases are shared with TRBD2. Germline assignment: CDR1 MNHEY and CDR2 SVGEGT. The CDR3 consists of 15 residues. Losses at the gene ends were 0 bases for V and 5 bases for J; bases not matched to a gene: 6. The CDR3: CASSYSRRGEETQYF. The DNA of the CDR3 is TGTGCCAGCAGTTACTCGAGACGGGGGGAGGAGACCCAGTACTTC.

This rearrangement joins TRBV7-3 to TRBJ1-1; D is possibly TRBD1 (5 bases). The V and J ends lost 4 bases and 6 bases respectively, with 15 bases between them. This CDR3 is 14 amino acids long. Germline V gene data show CDR1 as SGHTA and CDR2 as FQGTGA. The CDR3 reads CASSSMGLLAEAFF. Here the CDR3 DNA reads TGTGCCAGCAGCTCCATGGGACTGCTCGCTGAAGCTTTCTTT.

The V and J genes are TRBV10-2 and TRBJ2-3, with D maybe TRBD2 (6 bases). V dropped 11 bases and J dropped 1 base, with 19 bases sitting between them. The CDR3 consists of 15 residues. Germline values: CDR1 WSHSY, CDR2 SAAADI. The CDR3 DNA follows: TGCGCCTCCTCGCTGGTGGGGGGACGCACAGATACGCAGTATTTT. This translates into CASSLVGGRTDTQYF.

The chain couples TRBV19 to TRBJ1-4; D perhaps matches TRBD1 (5 bases). CDR1 and CDR2 from the germline V gene are LNHDA and SQIVND (reference sequence). The V gene lost 10 bases and the J gene lost 8 bases, with 20 bases spanning the gap. The CDR3 contains 14 residues. The CDR3 nucleotides read TGTGCCACCCACCCACAAGGGGCAGGGGAAAAACTGTTTTTT. As protein: CATHPQGAGEKLFF.

The V call is TRBV24-1, the J call TRBJ2-3, with 9 bases lining up with TRBD2. Germline values: CDR1 KGHDR, CDR2 SFDVKD. The CDR3 has 19 residues. Unmatched junction bases numbered 12, after V lost 0 bases and J lost 3 bases. The CDR3 protein is CATSDLSGGGAGGTDTQYF. The CDR3 nucleotides are TGTGCCACCAGTGATTTGTCCGGGGGCGGCGCGGGAGGGACAGATACGCAGTATTTT.

This clone has just one count. The genes are TRBV2 and TRBJ2-1; D may be TRBD2 (5 bases). The CDR3 has 13 amino acids. Germline V gene lookup returns CDR1 SNHLY and CDR2 FYNNEI. Trimming took off 4 bases at V and 4 bases at J, with 8 bases between the two ends. The CDR3 protein is CASSATGYNEQFF. The CDR3 nucleotides read TGTGCCAGCAGTGCCACGGGATACAATGAGCAGTTCTTC.

The rearrangement links TRBV24-1 to TRBJ2-1; 8 bases are a match to TRBD1. V lost 4 bases and J lost 2; bases outside the gene matches: 6. The CDR3 contains 16 residues. Germline V gene sequence: CDR1 KGHDR, CDR2 SFDVKD. CDR3 coding DNA: TGTGCCACCAGTGACCCTGGACAGGGAGCCTACAATGAGCAGTTCTTC. This translates into CATSDPGQGAYNEQFF.

This chain connects TRBV18 to TRBJ2-5, with a possible D match to TRBD1 (6 bases). The CDR3 has 13 residues. V lost 1 base, J lost 4 bases, and 7 bases lay in between. CDR1 KGHSH and CDR2 LQKENI come from the germline V gene. CDR3 sequence reads: CASSPQQGETQYF. The CDR3 DNA sequence: TGTGCCAGCTCACCACAACAGGGAGAGACCCAGTACTTC.

The chain recombines TRBV30 with TRBJ2-2; tentatively, D is TRBD1 (6 bases). This CDR3 comprises 14 residues. Looked up from germline, CDR1 is GTSNPN and CDR2 is SVGIG (reference sequence). Trimming cost V 4 bases and J 6 bases, with 15 bases left between them. DNA of the CDR3: TGTGCCTGGAAGCGGACAGTGAGTCCCGGGGAGCTGTTTTTT. Its translation is CAWKRTVSPGELFF. Full variable domain (remainder filled in from reference TRBV30 and TRBJ2-2): SQTIHQWPATLVQPVGSPLSLECTVEGTSNPNLYWYRQAAGRGLQLLFYSVGIGQISSEVPQNLSASRPQDRQFILSSKKLLLSDSGFYLCAWKRTVSPGELFFGEGSRLTVL.

This clone was detected a few times. This chain uses TRBV27 with TRBJ1-6, with 7 bases identical to TRBD1. This CDR3 has 14 amino acids. Trimming took 7 bases from V and 7 from J; bases not matched to a gene: 7. The V gene's germline CDR1 is MNHEY and CDR2 SMNVEV (reference sequence). Written as DNA, the CDR3 is TGTGCCAGCACCCGGGACAGACGAAATTCACCCCTCCACTTT. This encodes CASTRDRRNSPLHF.

The V gene is TRBV5-1, the J gene TRBJ1-5, with a tentative D call TRBD1 (5 bases). Germline V gives CDR1 SGHRS, CDR2 YFSETQ. This CDR3 contains 15 residues. The V and J ends lost 1 base and 5 bases respectively, with 13 bases between them. CDR3 sequence: CASSLSAGSDQPQHF. The CDR3 DNA follows: TGCGCCAGCAGCTTGTCGGCAGGGTCAGATCAGCCCCAGCATTTT.